This T cell receptor beta chain was captured by sequencing in a study of molecular identifiers for immune sequencing clone quantification. On the study more broadly: Replicate runs used RNA from 20,000 or 100,000 naive CD8 cells, which was split five ways into aliquots, and four of those aliquots were then sequenced. General study findings and limits: Clones above 20 RNA copies contained over 97% of effector molecules and under 1% of naive molecules.

TCR libraries were built in bulk with a published protocol and specific TCR primers. In TCRdb, the PCR reads were re-called with MiXCR into one record per CDR3 protein. This sample has around 470,000 distinct CDR3 sequences, with 20% to 25% found just once. A word on this clonotype: Its antigen is unidentified.

The V end was cut by 4 bases, the J end by 4 bases, with 9 bases between. The germline V gene has CDR1 MGHRA and CDR2 YSYEKL. There are 13 residues in the CDR3. Every naive CD8 library was made from between roughly 18,000 and 1,100,000 sorted cells with 10%, 30% or 50% RNA. This TCR was recovered from a human donor in good health. Some libraries in this study had Jurkat cell RNA spiked in. The chain links TRBV4-1 to TRBJ2-3; D not certain. Sequenced input: naive CD8+ T cells from blood, with Jurkat cell RNA spiked in. Subset described: FACS-sorted CD8+CD4-CCR7+CD45RA+ naive T cells. CDR3 sequence (DNA): TGCGCCAGCAGCCCCTCGAGCCCAGATACGCAGTATTTT. It specifies CASSPSSPDTQYF.